These 30 T cell receptor beta chains came from one sample sequenced in a study of blood T cell repertoires in COVID-19. Generated by immunoSEQ multiplex PCR, the TCRdb table keeps only in-frame clones and is missing some. Among a few hundred thousand clones, 70% to 90% were seen once, and the ten largest hold under 2.5%. The sample comprised PBMCs or T cells enriched from blood (not recorded which). These receptors were obtained from a woman in her fifties or sixties who had recovered from COVID-19.

The V and J genes are TRBV28 and TRBJ1-1; D gene ambiguous. The CDR3 length is 14 residues. V lost 6 bases and J 0 bases, leaving 11 bases between the germline ends. In germline, CDR1 is MDHEN, CDR2 SYDVKM. CDR3 residues: CASSPGFMNTEAFF. The CDR3 DNA reads as TGTGCCAGCAGCCCGGGGTTCATGAACACTGAAGCTTTCTTT.

This clone was picked up a small number of times. The rearrangement links TRBV11-2 to TRBJ2-1; D is unclear. The CDR3 has 14 residues. V lost 6 bases and J 8 bases, leaving 17 bases between the germline ends. CDR1 and CDR2 (germline): SGHAT, FQNNGV. The CDR3 protein is CASRGGLMVDEQFF. DNA of the CDR3: TGTGCCAGCAGAGGCGGCCTGATGGTAGATGAGCAGTTCTTC.

The chain links TRBV5-1 to TRBJ2-1; 11 nucleotides agree with TRBD2. The trim removed 3 bases at V and 8 bases at J, leaving 19 bases unmatched. This CDR3 has 19 residues. Germline V gives CDR1 SGHRS, CDR2 YFSETQ. In nucleotides, the CDR3 is TGCGCCAGCAGCTCCGGGACAGGATACTCTAGCGGGAGGTCCTATGAGCAGTTCTTC. Translating gives CASSSGTGYSSGRSYEQFF. Combining the CDR3 with reference TRBV5-1 and TRBJ2-1 gives the whole variable domain KAGVTQTPRYLIKTRGQQVTLSCSPISGHRSVSWYQQTPGQGLQFLFEYFSETQRNKGNFPGRFSGRQFSNSRSEMNVSTLELGDSALYLCASSSGTGYSSGRSYEQFFGPGTRLTVL.

The gene calls are TRBV7-2 and TRBJ2-1; TRBD1 aligns across 9 bases. Trimming removed 6 bases from V and 7 bases from J; junction bases left unmatched: 1. The CDR3 covers 12 residues. Germline V gene lookup returns CDR1 SGHTA and CDR2 FQGNSA. CDR3 loop: CASRDRGNEQFF. DNA for the CDR3: TGTGCCAGCAGGGACAGGGGAAATGAGCAGTTCTTC.

This clone was detected a few times. The chain has TRBV4-1 and TRBJ1-6; 7 nucleotides line up with TRBD1. The CDR3 runs 15 residues. J gave up 7 bases and V 1 base, and 4 bases lay outside the gene matches. CDR1 and CDR2 (germline): MGHRA, YSYEKL. CDR3 bases: TGCGCCAGCAGCCAAGCGGGGACAGAGAATTCACCCCTCCACTTT. This sequence encodes CASSQAGTENSPLHF.

The V gene is TRBV29-1, the J gene TRBJ2-4; TRBD1 aligns across 8 bases. The J segment lost 7 bases and the V segment lost 5 bases, leaving 4 bases of the junction unmatched. The CDR3 runs to 12 residues. CDR1 is SQVTM and CDR2 is ANQGSEA in the germline V gene. The CDR3 here is CSVRQGSNIQYF. The CDR3 nucleotides are TGCAGCGTTCGACAGGGGAGCAACATTCAGTACTTC.

V and J are TRBV18 and TRBJ1-4; D call uncertain. The CDR3 length is 14 residues. From germline, CDR1 is KGHSH and CDR2 LQKENI. V lost 2 bases, J lost 10 bases, and 14 bases lay in between. CDR3 sequence (DNA): TGTGCCAGCTCACCAGGGCAGTCGGCCCTAAAACTGTTTTTT. This sequence encodes CASSPGQSALKLFF. The entire variable domain, with the rest obtained from reference TRBV18 and TRBJ1-4, is as follows: NAGVMQNPRHLVRRRGQEARLRCSPMKGHSHVYWYRQLPEEGLKFMVYLQKENIIDESGMPKERFSAEFPKEGPSILRIQQVVRGDSAAYFCASSPGQSALKLFFGSGTQLSVL.

The V and J genes are TRBV3-1 (or the pseudogene TRBV3-2) and TRBJ1-2; 7 nucleotides line up with TRBD1. Per the germline V gene, CDR1 is LGHDT and CDR2 is YNNKEL (reference sequence). The V segment lost 3 bases and the J segment 0 bases; nucleotides outside the gene matches: 7. The CDR3 consists of 16 residues. In DNA, the CDR3 is TGTGCCAGCAGCCACCTAGACAGGGCGGCTAACTATGGCTACACCTTC. It translates to CASSHLDRAANYGYTF.

The chain couples TRBV7-2 to TRBJ1-3, with 11 bases lining up with TRBD1. The CDR3 has 16 residues. Germline V gene lookup returns CDR1 SGHTA and CDR2 FQGNSA. The J segment lost 4 bases and the V segment lost 5 bases, leaving 7 bases of the junction unmatched. The CDR3 spells CASSVAGQGEGNTIYF. The CDR3 DNA reads TGTGCCAGCAGCGTCGCGGGACAGGGGGAAGGAAACACCATATATTTT.

The chain uses TRBV7-9 and TRBJ2-6, with D perhaps matching TRBD1 (6 bases). Germline lookup yields CDR1 SEHNR and CDR2 FQNEAQ (reference sequence). This CDR3 has 15 residues. Trimming removed 6 bases from V and 0 bases from J, with 9 bases in between. The CDR3 coding sequence is TGTGCCAGCAGTTCAGGGGCCTCTGGGGCCAACGTCCTGACTTTC. Encoded protein: CASSSGASGANVLTF.

The chain recombines TRBV15 with TRBJ1-4; the D is unclear. Germline CDR1 and CDR2: LNHNV and YYDKDF (reference sequence). CDR3 length equals 15 residues. V was shortened by 5 bases and J by 5 bases, with 15 bases between the two germline ends. CDR3 sequence: CATSRHREENEKLFF. The DNA of the CDR3 is TGTGCCACCAGCCGCCACCGGGAGGAGAATGAAAAACTGTTTTTT.

V and J are TRBV18 and TRBJ2-2; 7 bases fit TRBD1. The CDR3 is 15 residues long. Germline loops: CDR1 KGHSH, CDR2 LQKENI. The V gene end was trimmed by 6 bases and the J gene end by 1 base; junction bases not matched to a gene: 5. CDR3 coding DNA: TGTGCCAGCTCCCTAAGACAGGGGAACACCGGGGAGCTGTTTTTT. Translating gives CASSLRQGNTGELFF.

The chain recombines TRBV5-5 with TRBJ2-5; TRBD2 agrees at 13 bases. Germline CDR1 and CDR2: SGHKS and YYEKEE (reference sequence). V gave up 4 bases and J gave up 0 bases; unmatched junction bases: 3. This CDR3 is 16 amino acids long. The CDR3 DNA follows: TGTGCCAGCAGCCCGGGACTAGCGGGGTACCAAGAGACCCAGTACTTC. Translation gives CASSPGLAGYQETQYF.

The chain has TRBV5-1 and TRBJ2-3; D is unresolved. The CDR3 extends over 14 amino acids. Deletions cut 0 bases from V and 6 bases from J, with 11 bases between. Germline V gene sequence: CDR1 SGHRS, CDR2 YFSETQ. The CDR3 DNA follows: TGCGCCAGCAGCTTGGGGGCAGTCCGGGATACGCAGTATTTT. Translated: CASSLGAVRDTQYF.

In regard to this clone: This specimen includes other DNA sequences encoding the same CDR3. This chain joins TRBV7-9 and TRBJ2-7; TRBD1 agrees at 7 bases. J was trimmed by 0 bases and V by 3 bases; bases with no gene match: 2. Germline-derived CDR1 and CDR2 are SEHNR and FQNEAQ (reference sequence). The CDR3 loop spans 14 amino acids. CDR3 sequence: CASSLGQSSYEQYF. DNA for the CDR3: TGTGCCAGCAGCTTGGGACAGAGCTCCTACGAGCAGTACTTC.

V gene TRBV12-3 or TRBV12-4 combines with J gene TRBJ2-7, with 8 bases identical to TRBD1. CDR3 length: 13 amino acids. V gave up 5 bases and J gave up 4 bases; unmatched junction bases: 4. CDR3 amino acids: CASSQGARYEQYF. CDR3 DNA: TGTGCCAGCAGTCAGGGGGCGCGGTACGAGCAGTACTTC.

Concerning this clone: This sample also contains other DNA sequences that code for the same CDR3. The chain employs TRBV27 and TRBJ2-7, with D possibly TRBD1 on 6 matching bases. The CDR3 contains 13 residues. V gave up 3 bases and J gave up 2 bases, with 8 bases separating them. From germline, CDR1 is MNHEY and CDR2 SMNVEV (reference sequence). In DNA form, the CDR3 reads TGTGCCAGCAGTTTTCAGGGGACCTACGAGCAGTACTTC. Translation gives CASSFQGTYEQYF.

The rearrangement joins TRBV5-1 to TRBJ2-7; 8 nucleotides match TRBD1. The junction had 4 bases not matched to a gene; V was cut back by 2 bases and J by 6 bases. CDR3 length: 13 residues. CDR1 is SGHRS, CDR2 YFSETQ, per germline. The CDR3 coding sequence is TGCGCCAGCAGCTTTTCCGGGACAGGCGAGCAGTACTTC. Translated, it gives CASSFSGTGEQYF.

The chain uses TRBV19 and TRBJ2-1; TRBD2 agrees at 8 bases. This CDR3 is built from 15 residues. With V trimmed by 7 bases and J by 0 bases, 5 bases remained unmatched. The germline V gene encodes CDR1 LNHDA and CDR2 SQIVND (reference sequence). The DNA of the CDR3 is TGTGCCAGTACCCCCGGGACTAGCTCCTACAATGAGCAGTTCTTC. Its protein is CASTPGTSSYNEQFF. The full variable domain, completed using reference TRBV19 and TRBJ2-1, is DGGITQSPKYLFRKEGQNVTLSCEQNLNHDAMYWYRQDPGQGLRLIYYSQIVNDFQKGDIAEGYSVSREKKESFPLTVTSAQKNPTAFYLCASTPGTSSYNEQFFGPGTRLTVL.

V usage is TRBV6-5 and J usage is TRBJ1-5, with a possible D match to TRBD1 (5 bases). The V and J ends lost 0 bases and 7 bases respectively, with 16 bases between them. Germline CDR1 is MNHEY and CDR2 is SVGAGI. The CDR3 is 16 residues long. CDR3 protein: CASSYSGGGRSQPQHF. DNA of the CDR3: TGTGCCAGCAGTTACTCCGGGGGAGGGCGGAGCCAGCCCCAGCATTTT.

V usage is TRBV28 and J usage is TRBJ1-4, with 9 nucleotides matching TRBD1. This CDR3 comprises 15 residues. With 6 bases clipped from V and 7 bases from J, the junction kept 9 bases outside the gene matches. Germline assignment: CDR1 MDHEN and CDR2 SYDVKM. Here the CDR3 DNA reads TGTGCCAGCAGCTCCCCGGGACAGGGAAGTGAAAAACTGTTTTTT. It encodes CASSSPGQGSEKLFF.

This sequence joins TRBV5-1 and TRBJ2-7, with TRBD1 matching 7 bases. The CDR3 loop spans 14 amino acids. Germline loops: CDR1 SGHRS, CDR2 YFSETQ. The trim removed 4 bases at V and 1 base at J, leaving 5 bases unmatched. CDR3 bases: TGCGCCAGCAGCAACACCAGGGGGTCCTACGAGCAGTACTTC. It encodes CASSNTRGSYEQYF.

Worth noting for this clone: The junction and the germline gene differ at one end; a read error may be behind it. The chain has TRBV5-1 and TRBJ2-5, with TRBD2 matching over 14 bases. This CDR3 has 16 amino acids. Germline loops: CDR1 SGHRS, CDR2 YFSETQ. The CDR3 DNA follows: TGCGCCAGCAGCTTGGAAGGGACTAGCGGGAGTCTAGGGTTGAACTTC. This sequence encodes CASSLEGTSGSLGLNF.

The chain is built from TRBV4-1 and TRBJ1-2, with D tentatively TRBD1 (5 bases). Germline lookup yields CDR1 MGHRA and CDR2 YSYEKL. Trimming took 0 bases from V and 8 from J, leaving 22 bases between them. This CDR3 is 17 amino acids long. The CDR3 is CASSQDGVGEAPRGYTF. The CDR3 DNA follows: TGCGCCAGCAGCCAAGATGGGGTGGGGGAGGCCCCAAGAGGCTACACCTTC.

The chain couples TRBV6-5 to TRBJ2-1, with 8 bases identical to TRBD2. The CDR3 totals 11 residues. With V trimmed by 5 bases and J by 15 bases, 6 bases remained unmatched. Germline CDR1 MNHEY, CDR2 SVGAGI. CDR3 residues: CASSLSGGGFF. DNA for the CDR3: TGTGCCAGCAGTCTCTCGGGAGGGGGGTTCTTC.

The rearrangement joins TRBV19 to TRBJ2-7, with 12 nucleotides matching TRBD2. Germline CDR1 and CDR2: LNHDA and SQIVND (reference sequence). This CDR3 has 15 residues. V was pared by 4 bases and J by 4 bases, with 5 bases of the junction left unmatched. The DNA for the CDR3 is TGTGCCAGTAGTAGAGGACTAGCGGGATTTTACGAGCAGTACTTC. Amino acids: CASSRGLAGFYEQYF.

The V gene is TRBV12-3 or TRBV12-4, the J gene TRBJ1-1; no clear D. The CDR3 contains 13 residues. Deletions cut 6 bases from V and 3 bases from J, with 11 bases between. CDR3: CASSRQEDTEAFF. The CDR3 DNA sequence: TGTGCCAGCAGCCGGCAGGAGGACACTGAAGCTTTCTTT.

The chain recombines TRBV29-1 with TRBJ2-7, with 12 bases fitting TRBD1. V lost 3 bases and J lost 5; bases outside the gene matches: 2. The CDR3 contains 13 residues. Germline assignment: CDR1 SQVTM and CDR2 ANQGSEA. The CDR3 nucleotides are TGCAGCGTTGAGGGGACAGGGGGCAACGAGCAGTACTTC. Its protein product is CSVEGTGGNEQYF.

This rearrangement joins TRBV7-2 to TRBJ1-3, with D hard to call. Germline V CDR1 and CDR2: SGHTA, FQGNSA. CDR3 length: 15 residues. V gave up 5 bases and J gave up 0 bases, with 11 bases separating them. CDR3 coding DNA: TGTGCCAGCAGCACATCGGGGTTCTCTGGAAACACCATATATTTT. This gives the protein CASSTSGFSGNTIYF.

The V and J genes are TRBV5-6 and TRBJ2-5, with D tentatively TRBD1 (5 bases). Germline V gene sequence: CDR1 SGHDT, CDR2 YYEEEE. The ends were cut back, 2 bases at V and 5 bases at J, with 10 bases in the middle. The CDR3 sequence is 13 residues long. The CDR3 spells CASSLWAGETQYF. The DNA for the CDR3 is TGTGCCAGCAGCTTATGGGCAGGGGAGACCCAGTACTTC.